The source of this T cell receptor beta chain is a study of shared clonotypes between healthy human individuals (dated by TCRdb to 2020 to 2021). Context from the whole study: Three men and two women, aged 18 to 49 years, made up the cohort. Libraries were prepared and TCR repertoires were sequenced by different laboratories using diverse techniques, in order to increase sequencing depth and limit assay-specific biases. Between about 0.94 and 8.9 billion PBMCs per donor were obtained by leukapheresis. For each donor, CD4 naive and CD4 memory were each run on three plates, CD8 naive on two plates, and CD8 memory on one plate. The study deeply sequenced blood TCR repertoires of 5 or 6 healthy adults to estimate repertoire size and the extent of clonotype sharing between individuals.

From cysteine to phenylalanine, the CDR3 is 14 amino acids long. Only the CDR3 region is kept as DNA, spanning 42 bases read in frame from base 1. CDR1 and CDR2 (SGHVS, FQNEAQ) derive from the germline V gene. V is pared back by 4 bases and J by 3 bases, with 9 bases lying between the germline termini. About this clone: The antigen this receptor binds is unknown. The sample holds no much larger clone one base away, and base qualities are not on file.

The donors were healthy, HIV-negative adults who had no recently reported acute infections or vaccinations. All donors were Caucasian adults living in Nashville, Tennessee, USA. Magnetic negative selection was used to enrich CD4+ T cells, after which naive cells were positively selected on CD45RA and the negative fraction became the memory subset. Blood was collected by leukapheresis, and PBMCs were isolated by Ficoll-Histopaque density gradient centrifugation and then cryopreserved in liquid nitrogen vapor phase. Analytical flow cytometry was used to check the purity and quantity of every magnetically sorted T cell population. From each sorted fraction, genomic DNA was isolated and quantified by UV absorbance on a Nanodrop 2000c. Overall results and qualifications from the work: Because the study included only a small number of donors, the genetic and exposure-history diversity represented was limited. Sampling was limited to blood, and TCR repertoires in tissue likely differ from TCR repertoires in blood. Roughly 5% of naive CD4, approximately 3.7% of naive CD8, 2.3% of memory CD4, and about 0.4% of memory CD8 clonotypes were shared across a handful of donors. Rarefaction of sorted-subset datasets indicated incomplete sequencing despite the large sequencing depth. Naive subsets generally had larger estimated clonotype richness than memory subsets did. Based on pairwise subsampling, the degree of clonotype sharing among donors was expected to be affected by sequencing depth. Higher generation probabilities were observed for clonotypes shared by all four sorted-subset donors than for non-shared clonotypes.

Using the deep immunoSEQ assay, multiplex PCR amplified TCR CDR3 regions from genomic DNA. Genomic DNA extracted from each cell subset was distributed evenly over all wells of several immunoSEQ 96-well plates, and each plate served as one replicate. Each replicate PCR for sorted subsets received around 200 ng genomic DNA, equal to tens of thousands of T cell genomes. The purified libraries were quantified using a Qubit 3.0 fluorometer, sized with a Bioanalyzer 2100, and then quantified again using the KAPA Library Quantification kit. Every immunoSEQ 96-well plate was sequenced on a dedicated single-read 150-cycle Illumina NextSeq 550 flow cell. On the study's bioinformatics: Because the immunoSEQ output included only junctional sequences and no quality scores, the filtering could not be the same as the filtering used for full-length reads. To assign V/J genes and CDR3, sequences were annotated against IMGT germline references using PyIR, a Python wrapper for IgBLAST v1.9. Reads were removed for weak V/J assignments (E-value above 1e-6), missing CDR3, stop codons, out-of-frame junctions, or ambiguous translated residues. A V3J clonotype was defined by an identical inferred V gene, J gene, and CDR3 amino acid sequence. To compute the percentage overlap between repertoires, the number of shared unique clonotypes was divided by the size of the smaller repertoire. Repertoire richness was assessed with RTK rarefaction, the Chao1 estimator, and Recon v2.1 estimates of unobserved clonotypes. OLGA was used to compute generation probabilities for all TCRbeta clonotypes that the gDNA method yielded from a handful of donors. TCRdb provides this immuneACCESS table in a form limited to in-frame rearrangements. Some clones are lacking; in checked studies, under half of them reflect an unresolved V gene, and why the rest are absent is not known. That table is the source of V, J and clone size, and D and trimming were worked out from the DNA. Within this sample are fewer than 3 million clones, with under 95% of them counted one time only. The ten largest clones capture around 0.38% of the sample.

The receptor comes from a man between 18 and 29 years old in good health. Some clones in this sample may be carry-over from other donors' samples. This chain is built from TRBV7-8 and TRBJ2-2; the D segment may tentatively be TRBD1 or TRBD2, each giving 5 matched bases. Sequencing used naive CD4+ T cells from PBMCs. Taken with the paper, the label for cell subset or site translates to: CD45RA+ positively selected. The DNA reads TGTGCCAGCAGCTGGGGGACGGACACCGGGGAGCTGTTTTTT. This is translated as CASSWGTDTGELFF.